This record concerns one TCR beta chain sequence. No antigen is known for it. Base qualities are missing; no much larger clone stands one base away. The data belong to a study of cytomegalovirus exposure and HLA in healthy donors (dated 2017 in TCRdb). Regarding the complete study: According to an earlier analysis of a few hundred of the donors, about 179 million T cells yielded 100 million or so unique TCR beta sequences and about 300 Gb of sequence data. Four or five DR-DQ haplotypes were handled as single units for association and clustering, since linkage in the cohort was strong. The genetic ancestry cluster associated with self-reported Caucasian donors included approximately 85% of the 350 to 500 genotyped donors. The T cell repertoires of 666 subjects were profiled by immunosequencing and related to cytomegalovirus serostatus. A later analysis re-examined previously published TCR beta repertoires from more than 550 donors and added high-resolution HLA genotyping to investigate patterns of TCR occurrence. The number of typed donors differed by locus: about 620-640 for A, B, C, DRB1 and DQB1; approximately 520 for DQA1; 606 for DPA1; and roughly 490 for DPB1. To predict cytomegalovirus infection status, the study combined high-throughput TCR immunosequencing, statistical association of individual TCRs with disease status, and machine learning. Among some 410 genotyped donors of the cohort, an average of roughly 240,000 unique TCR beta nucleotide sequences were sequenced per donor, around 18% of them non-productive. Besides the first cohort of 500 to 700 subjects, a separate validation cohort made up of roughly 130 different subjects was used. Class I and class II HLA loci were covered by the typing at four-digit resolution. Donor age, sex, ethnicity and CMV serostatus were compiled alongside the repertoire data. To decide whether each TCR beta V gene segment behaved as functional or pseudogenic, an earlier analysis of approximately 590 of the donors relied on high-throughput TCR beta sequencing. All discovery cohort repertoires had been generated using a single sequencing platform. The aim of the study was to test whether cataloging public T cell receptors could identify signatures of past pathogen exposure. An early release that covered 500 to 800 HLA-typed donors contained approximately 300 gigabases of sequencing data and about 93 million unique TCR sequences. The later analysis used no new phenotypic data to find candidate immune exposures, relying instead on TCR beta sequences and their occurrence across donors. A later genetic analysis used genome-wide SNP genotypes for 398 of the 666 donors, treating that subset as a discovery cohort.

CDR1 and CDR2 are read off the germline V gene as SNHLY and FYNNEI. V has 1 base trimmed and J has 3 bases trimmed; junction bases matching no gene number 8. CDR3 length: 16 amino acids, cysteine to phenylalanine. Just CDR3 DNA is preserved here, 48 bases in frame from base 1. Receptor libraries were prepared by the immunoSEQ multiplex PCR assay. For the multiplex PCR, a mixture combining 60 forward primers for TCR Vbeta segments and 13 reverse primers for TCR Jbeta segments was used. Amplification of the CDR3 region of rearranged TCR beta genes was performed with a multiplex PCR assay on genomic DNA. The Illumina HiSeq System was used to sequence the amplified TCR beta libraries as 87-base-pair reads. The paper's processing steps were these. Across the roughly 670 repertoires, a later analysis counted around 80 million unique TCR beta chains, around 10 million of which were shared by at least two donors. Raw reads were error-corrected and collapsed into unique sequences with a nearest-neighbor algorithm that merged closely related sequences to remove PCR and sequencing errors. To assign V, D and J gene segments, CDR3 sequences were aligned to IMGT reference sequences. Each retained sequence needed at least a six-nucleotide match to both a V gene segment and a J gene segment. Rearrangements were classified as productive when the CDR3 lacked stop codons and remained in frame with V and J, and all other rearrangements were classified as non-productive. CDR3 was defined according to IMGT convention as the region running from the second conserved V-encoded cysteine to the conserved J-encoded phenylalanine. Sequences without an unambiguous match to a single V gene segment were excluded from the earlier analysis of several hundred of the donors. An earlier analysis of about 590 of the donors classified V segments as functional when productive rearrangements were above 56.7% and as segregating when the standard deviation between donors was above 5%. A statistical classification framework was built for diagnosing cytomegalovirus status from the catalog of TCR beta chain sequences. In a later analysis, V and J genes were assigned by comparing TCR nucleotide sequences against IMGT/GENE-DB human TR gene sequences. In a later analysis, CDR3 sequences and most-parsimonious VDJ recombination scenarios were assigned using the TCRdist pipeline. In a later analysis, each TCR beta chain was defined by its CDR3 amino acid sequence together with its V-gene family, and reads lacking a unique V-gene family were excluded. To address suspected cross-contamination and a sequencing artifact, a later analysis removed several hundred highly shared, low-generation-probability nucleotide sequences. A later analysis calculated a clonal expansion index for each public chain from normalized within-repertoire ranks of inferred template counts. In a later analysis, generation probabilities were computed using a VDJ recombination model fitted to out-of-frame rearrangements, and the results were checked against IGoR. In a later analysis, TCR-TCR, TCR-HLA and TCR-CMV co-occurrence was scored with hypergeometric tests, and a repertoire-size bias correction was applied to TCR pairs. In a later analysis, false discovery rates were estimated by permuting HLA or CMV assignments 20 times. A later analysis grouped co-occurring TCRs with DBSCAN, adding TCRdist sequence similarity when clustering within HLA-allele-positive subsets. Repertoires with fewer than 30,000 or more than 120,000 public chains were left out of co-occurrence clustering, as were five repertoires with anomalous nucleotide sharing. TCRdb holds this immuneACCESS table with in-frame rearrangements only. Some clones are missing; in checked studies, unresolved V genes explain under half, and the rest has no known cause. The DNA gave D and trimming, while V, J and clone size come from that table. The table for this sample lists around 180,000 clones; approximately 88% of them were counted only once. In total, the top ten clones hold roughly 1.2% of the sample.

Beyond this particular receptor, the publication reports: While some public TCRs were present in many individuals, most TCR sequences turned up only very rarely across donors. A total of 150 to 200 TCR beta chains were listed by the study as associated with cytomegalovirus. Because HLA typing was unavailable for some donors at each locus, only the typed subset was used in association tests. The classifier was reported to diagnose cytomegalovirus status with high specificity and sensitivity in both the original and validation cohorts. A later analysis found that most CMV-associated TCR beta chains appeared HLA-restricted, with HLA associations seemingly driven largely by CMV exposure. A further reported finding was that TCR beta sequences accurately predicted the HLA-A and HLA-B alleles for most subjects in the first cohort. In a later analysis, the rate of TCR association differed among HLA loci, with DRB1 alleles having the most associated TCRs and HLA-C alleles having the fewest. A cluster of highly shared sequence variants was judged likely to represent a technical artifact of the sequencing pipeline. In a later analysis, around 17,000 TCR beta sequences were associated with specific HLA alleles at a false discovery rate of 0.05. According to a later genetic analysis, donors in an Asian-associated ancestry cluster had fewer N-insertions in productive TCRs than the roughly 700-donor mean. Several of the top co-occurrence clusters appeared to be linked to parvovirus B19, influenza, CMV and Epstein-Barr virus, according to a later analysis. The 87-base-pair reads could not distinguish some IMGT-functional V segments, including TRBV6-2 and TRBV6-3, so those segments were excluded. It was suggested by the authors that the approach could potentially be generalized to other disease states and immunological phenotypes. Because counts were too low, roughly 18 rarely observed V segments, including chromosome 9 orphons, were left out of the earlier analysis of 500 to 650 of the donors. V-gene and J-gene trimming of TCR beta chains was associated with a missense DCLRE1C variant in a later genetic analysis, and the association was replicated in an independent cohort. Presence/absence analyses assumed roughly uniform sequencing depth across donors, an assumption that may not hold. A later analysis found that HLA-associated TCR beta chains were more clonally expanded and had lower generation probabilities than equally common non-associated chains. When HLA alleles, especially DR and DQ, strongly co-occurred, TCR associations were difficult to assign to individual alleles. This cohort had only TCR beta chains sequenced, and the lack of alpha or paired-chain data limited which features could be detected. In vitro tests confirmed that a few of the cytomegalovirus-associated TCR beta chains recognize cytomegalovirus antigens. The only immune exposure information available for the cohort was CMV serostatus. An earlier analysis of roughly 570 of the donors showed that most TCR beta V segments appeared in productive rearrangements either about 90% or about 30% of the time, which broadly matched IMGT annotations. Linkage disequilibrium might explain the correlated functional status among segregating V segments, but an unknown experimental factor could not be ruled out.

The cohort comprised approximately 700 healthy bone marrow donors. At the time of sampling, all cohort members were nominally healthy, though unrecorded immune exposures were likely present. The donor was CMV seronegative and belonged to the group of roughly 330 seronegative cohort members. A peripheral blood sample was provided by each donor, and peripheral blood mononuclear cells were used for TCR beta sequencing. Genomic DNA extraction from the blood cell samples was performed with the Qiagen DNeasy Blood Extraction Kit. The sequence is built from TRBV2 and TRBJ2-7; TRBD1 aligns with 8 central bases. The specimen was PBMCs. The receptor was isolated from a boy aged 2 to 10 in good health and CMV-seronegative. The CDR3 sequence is CASSEVKTGAFYEQYF. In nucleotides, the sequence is TGTGCCAGCAGTGAAGTTAAGACAGGGGCTTTCTACGAGCAGTACTTC.